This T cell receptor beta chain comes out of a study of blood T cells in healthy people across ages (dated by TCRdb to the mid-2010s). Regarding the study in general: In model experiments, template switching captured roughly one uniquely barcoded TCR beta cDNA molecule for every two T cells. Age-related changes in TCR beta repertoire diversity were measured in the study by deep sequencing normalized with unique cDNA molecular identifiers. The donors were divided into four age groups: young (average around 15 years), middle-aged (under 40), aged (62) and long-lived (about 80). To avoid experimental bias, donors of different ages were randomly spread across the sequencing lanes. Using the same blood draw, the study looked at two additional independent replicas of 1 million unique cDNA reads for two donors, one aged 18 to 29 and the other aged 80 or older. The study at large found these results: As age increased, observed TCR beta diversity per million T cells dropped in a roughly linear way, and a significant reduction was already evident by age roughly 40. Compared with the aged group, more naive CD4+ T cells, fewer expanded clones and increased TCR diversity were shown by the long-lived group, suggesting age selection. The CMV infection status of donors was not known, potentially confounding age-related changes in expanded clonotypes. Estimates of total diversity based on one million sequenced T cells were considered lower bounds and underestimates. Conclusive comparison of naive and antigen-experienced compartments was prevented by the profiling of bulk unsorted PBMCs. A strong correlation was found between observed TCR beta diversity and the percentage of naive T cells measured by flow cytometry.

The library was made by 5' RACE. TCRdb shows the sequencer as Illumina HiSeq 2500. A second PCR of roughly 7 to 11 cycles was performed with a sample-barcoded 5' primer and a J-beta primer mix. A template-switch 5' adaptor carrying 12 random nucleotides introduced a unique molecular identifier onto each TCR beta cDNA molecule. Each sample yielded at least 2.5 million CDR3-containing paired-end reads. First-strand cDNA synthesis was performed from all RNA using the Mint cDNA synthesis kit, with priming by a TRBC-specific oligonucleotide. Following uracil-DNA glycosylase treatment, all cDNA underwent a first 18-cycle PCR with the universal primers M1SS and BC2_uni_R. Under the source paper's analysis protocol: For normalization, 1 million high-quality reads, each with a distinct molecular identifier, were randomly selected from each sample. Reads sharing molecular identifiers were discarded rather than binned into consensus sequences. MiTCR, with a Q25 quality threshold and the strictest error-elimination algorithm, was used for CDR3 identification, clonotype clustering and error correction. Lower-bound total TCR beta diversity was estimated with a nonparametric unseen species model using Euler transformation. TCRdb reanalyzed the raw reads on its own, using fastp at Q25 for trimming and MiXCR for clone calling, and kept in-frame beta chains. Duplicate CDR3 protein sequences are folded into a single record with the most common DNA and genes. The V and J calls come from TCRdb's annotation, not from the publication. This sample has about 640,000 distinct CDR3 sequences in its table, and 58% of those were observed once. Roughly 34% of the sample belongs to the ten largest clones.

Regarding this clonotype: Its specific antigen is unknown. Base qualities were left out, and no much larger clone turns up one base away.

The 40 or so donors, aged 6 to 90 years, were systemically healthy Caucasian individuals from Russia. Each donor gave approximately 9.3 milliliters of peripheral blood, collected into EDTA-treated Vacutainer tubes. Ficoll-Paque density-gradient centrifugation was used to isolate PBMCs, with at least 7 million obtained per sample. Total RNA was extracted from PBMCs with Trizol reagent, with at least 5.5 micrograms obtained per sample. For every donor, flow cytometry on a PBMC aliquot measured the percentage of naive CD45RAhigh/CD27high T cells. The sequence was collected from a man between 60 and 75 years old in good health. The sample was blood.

For the CDR3, the sequence is CASSFGGRNYGYTF. At the DNA level, the sequence is TGTGCCAGCAGCTTTGGCGGACGAAACTATGGCTACACCTTC. The sequence joins TRBV5-6 to TRBJ1-2; the D gene cannot be resolved reliably. The CDR3 starts with the cysteine, ends with the phenylalanine, and has 14 residues. Just CDR3 DNA is preserved here, 42 bases in frame from base 1. The germline V gene encodes CDR1 SGHDT and CDR2 YYEEEE. V is clipped by 2 bases and J by 2 bases, and the sequence between their germline boundaries is 10 bases long.